This TCR beta chain was recorded in a study of CD8 T cells in Susac syndrome. Germline V lookup: CDR1 SQVTM, CDR2 ANQGSEA. The CDR3 consists of 15 residues. The V and J ends lost 6 bases and 0 bases respectively, with 15 bases between them. RNA, at about 0.5 to 1 ug, was reverse transcribed with random hexamers. TCRdb reprocessed the immunoSEQ multiplex PCR reads with MiXCR, giving one entry per CDR3 protein. Altogether about 180,000 distinct CDR3 sequences are present, roughly 96% being singletons, with the ten largest covering 0.15% to 0.2%. The chain links TRBV29-1 to TRBJ1-3; D possibly corresponds to TRBD1 (6 bases). This receptor was obtained from a human donor with multiple sclerosis. Sequencing was done on a sample of CD8+ T cells from PBMCs. For the CDR3, the DNA is TGCAGCGTCACTCTGACAGGAGACTCTGGAAACACCATATATTTT. Translated: CSVTLTGDSGNTIYF.